A selection of T cell receptor beta chains follows, all from one sample in a study of cytomegalovirus exposure and HLA in healthy donors. Sequencing used immunoSEQ multiplex PCR; TCRdb keeps in-frame clones, though not all of them. The specimen's table records roughly 50,000 clones. Sequenced: PBMCs. All receptors derive from a female donor in good health and CMV-seronegative. Each CDR3 is given with its conserved first and last residue. A D gene is named only where the DNA matches it firmly.

v_call,j_call,d_call,cdr3_aa,cdr3_nt
TRBV13,TRBJ2-5,.,CASSLQGETQYF,TGTGCCAGCAGCTTACAGGGGGAGACCCAGTACTTC
TRBV19,TRBJ1-5,TRBD1,CASSDRGYNQPQHF,TGTGCCAGTTCGGACAGGGGCTACAATCAGCCCCAGCATTTT
TRBV25-1,TRBJ1-2,.,CASSERWGDGYTF,TGTGCCAGCAGTGAAAGGTGGGGAGATGGCTACACCTTC
TRBV5-1,TRBJ2-1,TRBD2,CASSSGLAGGPGSDEQFF,TGCGCCAGCAGCTCGGGACTAGCGGGAGGGCCGGGGAGCGATGAGCAGTTCTTC
TRBV2,TRBJ1-2,.,CASRGEVGYTF,TGTGCCAGCAGGGGGGAGGTTGGCTACACCTTC
TRBV7-2,TRBJ1-4,TRBD1,CASSSDRGGEKLFF,TGTGCCAGCAGCTCGGACAGGGGAGGGGAAAAACTGTTTTTT
TRBV7-9,TRBJ1-2,.,CASSLGQGYGYTF,TGTGCCAGCAGCTTAGGCCAGGGCTATGGCTACACCTTC
TRBV7-8,TRBJ1-2,TRBD1,CASSAQGQGAFGYTF,TGTGCCAGCAGCGCACAGGGACAGGGGGCTTTTGGCTACACCTTC
TRBV5-1,TRBJ2-7,TRBD2,CASSSGTREDEQYF,TGCGCCAGCAGCTCCGGGACTAGGGAGGACGAGCAGTACTTC
TRBV6-5,TRBJ1-2,.,CASRHSSGSGGYTF,TGTGCCAGCAGACACTCTTCGGGTTCGGGTGGCTACACCTTC
TRBV5-1,TRBJ2-2,TRBD2,CASLAGGNTGELFF,TGCGCCAGCCTTGCGGGGGGAAACACCGGGGAGCTGTTTTTT
TRBV4-3,TRBJ2-7,TRBD1,CASSQEARGSYEQYF,TGCGCCAGCAGCCAAGAGGCCAGGGGGTCCTACGAGCAGTACTTC
TRBV10-3,TRBJ1-6,TRBD1,CAISDPKQGGNSPLHF,TGTGCCATCAGTGACCCCAAACAGGGGGGTAATTCACCCCTCCACTTT
TRBV6-1,TRBJ1-2,TRBD1,CASSNRDRVYGYTF,TGTGCCAGCAGTAACCGGGACAGGGTCTATGGCTACACCTTC
TRBV5-1,TRBJ2-1,.,CASSLREWGHEQFF,TGCGCCAGCAGCTTACGGGAGTGGGGCCATGAGCAGTTCTTC
TRBV18,TRBJ1-2,.,CASSPLGAAYGYTF,TGTGCCAGCTCACCACTGGGGGCAGCCTATGGCTACACCTTC
TRBV9,TRBJ2-3,TRBD2,CASSVSGLAADTQYF,TGTGCCAGCAGCGTATCCGGACTAGCAGCAGATACGCAGTATTTT
TRBV15,TRBJ2-1,TRBD2,CATSTRTSDEQFF,TGTGCCACCAGCACCCGGACTAGCGATGAGCAGTTCTTC
TRBV5-1,TRBJ2-7,.,CASSIDGTDSSEQYF,TGCGCCAGCAGCATCGATGGGACGGACAGCTCCGAGCAGTACTTC
TRBV6-1,TRBJ1-3,TRBD1,CASRQGFSGNTIYF,TGTGCCAGCAGACAGGGGTTCTCTGGAAACACCATATATTTT
TRBV13,TRBJ1-2,.,CASSGTGRGGYTF,TGTGCCAGCAGCGGAACAGGGAGGGGCGGCTACACCTTC
TRBV6-5,TRBJ2-7,.,CASASGAYEQYF,TGTGCCAGCGCCAGCGGAGCCTACGAGCAGTACTTC
TRBV5-1,TRBJ2-1,.,CASSSGGDWANEQFF,TGCGCCAGCAGCTCTGGAGGGGACTGGGCAAATGAGCAGTTCTTC
TRBV4-1,TRBJ1-3,.,CASSLRIPWRTDLSGNTIYF,TGCGCCAGCAGCTTAAGGATACCTTGGAGGACGGATCTCTCTGGAAACACCATATATTTT
TRBV7-2,TRBJ1-2,.,CASSPSVRSAHYGYTF,TGTGCCAGCAGCCCAAGTGTCAGGTCAGCACACTATGGCTACACCTTC
TRBV20-1,TRBJ2-5,.,CSASLQETQYF,TGCAGTGCTAGTCTCCAAGAGACCCAGTACTTC
TRBV18,TRBJ1-1,.,CASSPGTGKNTEAFF,TGTGCCAGCTCACCAGGTACAGGGAAGAACACTGAAGCTTTCTTT
TRBV9,TRBJ2-7,TRBD1,CASSPPSVLGQGDEQYF,TGTGCCAGCAGCCCGCCCTCCGTACTTGGACAGGGGGACGAGCAGTACTTC
TRBV5-4,TRBJ2-3,TRBD2,CASSPTGTSGTDTQYF,TGTGCCAGCAGCCCGACCGGGACTAGCGGCACAGATACGCAGTATTTT
TRBV19,TRBJ1-4,.,CASRLGLGNEKLFF,TGTGCCAGTAGGTTGGGGCTGGGGAATGAAAAACTGTTTTTT
TRBV18,TRBJ1-2,TRBD1,CASSEQTGVYGYTF,TGTGCCAGCTCCGAACAGACAGGGGTCTATGGCTACACCTTC
TRBV10-3,TRBJ2-1,TRBD2,CATSADDSGRNEQFF,TGTGCCACCTCGGCTGATGATAGCGGGAGGAATGAGCAGTTCTTC
TRBV12-5,TRBJ2-7,TRBD2,CASGQTSGRADSRYEQYF,TGTGCTAGTGGTCAGACTAGCGGGAGGGCCGATAGTCGGTACGAGCAGTACTTC
TRBV6-1,TRBJ1-2,TRBD1,CASSDIRDRFSNYGYTF,TGTGCCAGCAGTGATATTAGGGACAGATTTTCTAACTATGGCTACACCTTC
TRBV7-8,TRBJ2-6,TRBD1,CASSFGTAGANVLTF,TGTGCCAGCAGCTTTGGGACAGCTGGGGCCAACGTCCTGACTTTC
TRBV28,TRBJ2-7,.,CASSRPGGGAEQYF,TGTGCCAGCAGTAGGCCGGGCGGGGGCGCTGAGCAGTACTTC
TRBV4-3,TRBJ2-1,TRBD2,CASSLDPGLAVNDEQFF,TGCGCCAGCAGCCTCGACCCGGGACTAGCGGTCAATGATGAGCAGTTCTTC
TRBV6-5,TRBJ1-1,.,CASSYSRGGTEAFF,TGTGCCAGCAGTTACTCCAGGGGTGGGACTGAAGCTTTCTTT
TRBV11-3,TRBJ1-1,.,CASSLDSGRGPEAFF,TGTGCCAGCAGCTTAGATTCGGGGCGGGGCCCTGAAGCTTTCTTT
TRBV7-9,TRBJ1-5,TRBD1,CASSAFGQGSNQPQHF,TGTGCCAGCAGCGCATTCGGACAGGGCAGCAATCAGCCCCAGCATTTT
TRBV5-1,TRBJ2-5,TRBD1,CASSVTGMETQYF,TGCGCCAGCAGCGTGACAGGGATGGAGACCCAGTACTTC
TRBV10-3,TRBJ2-1,.,CAISELSGSYNEQFF,TGTGCCATCAGTGAGTTATCGGGCTCCTACAATGAGCAGTTCTTC
TRBV7-6,TRBJ2-7,TRBD2,CASSPRTSGRAYEQYF,TGTGCCAGCAGCCCACGGACTAGCGGGAGGGCCTACGAGCAGTACTTC
TRBV30,TRBJ1-2,.,CAWSRDYGYTF,TGTGCCTGGAGCAGGGACTATGGCTACACCTTC
TRBV19,TRBJ2-5,TRBD1,CASRDREKTQYF,TGTGCCAGCCGGGACAGGGAGAAGACCCAGTACTTC
TRBV9,TRBJ2-1,TRBD2,CASSVTSGTRLGSYNEQFF,TGTGCCAGCAGCGTTACTAGCGGGACCCGTTTAGGCTCCTACAATGAGCAGTTCTTC
TRBV5-6,TRBJ1-1,TRBD1,CASSRTGGGTEAFF,TGTGCCAGCAGCCGGACAGGGGGAGGAACTGAAGCTTTCTTT
TRBV4-2,TRBJ1-1,.,CASGGVSGLGTEAFF,TGTGCCAGCGGGGGGGTATCCGGTTTGGGGACTGAAGCTTTCTTT